A single sample gave rise to the 25 T cell receptor beta chains below, sequenced in a study of OX40 agonist ivuxolimab in advanced cancers. Some clones are missing from TCRdb's copy, which holds only in-frame ones; the method was immunoSEQ multiplex PCR. Among tens of thousands of clones listed, roughly nine tenths were seen once. Source: CD4+ or CD8+ T cells sorted from blood, taken in a trial of the OX40 agonist ivuxolimab. The receptors here all came from an adult with an advanced solid tumor such as melanoma, head and neck, liver or kidney cancer.

The chain carries TRBV6-5 and TRBJ2-1; 12 positions match TRBD2. The CDR3 contains 15 residues. Per germline, CDR1 MNHEY and CDR2 SVGAGI. Unmatched junction bases numbered 7, after V lost 6 bases and J lost 7 bases. CDR3 nucleotide sequence: TGTGCCAGCAGCCTCCTCGGGACTAGCGGGAATGAGCAGTTCTTC. This translates into CASSLLGTSGNEQFF.

CDR3 loop: CASSPRGLGELFF. In DNA form, the CDR3 reads TGTGCCAGTAGTCCCCGGGGGCTTGGGGAGCTGTTTTTT. This chain links TRBV19 with TRBJ2-2; TRBD1 or TRBD2 may be the D gene (6 bases each). Germline-derived CDR1 and CDR2 are LNHDA and SQIVND (reference sequence). Trimming left V 5 bases short and J 8 bases short, with 12 bases between. This CDR3 is built from 13 residues.

The genes are TRBV19 and TRBJ1-5; TRBD1 might be the D (5 bases). This CDR3 spans 14 amino acids. Trimming cost V 1 base and J 3 bases, with 7 bases left between them. The V gene's germline CDR1 is LNHDA and CDR2 SQIVND (reference sequence). The CDR3 sequence is CASSIGGFNQPQHF. DNA of the CDR3: TGTGCCAGTAGTATAGGGGGCTTCAATCAGCCCCAGCATTTT. Looking up the rest from reference TRBV19 and TRBJ1-5 gives the full variable domain: DGGITQSPKYLFRKEGQNVTLSCEQNLNHDAMYWYRQDPGQGLRLIYYSQIVNDFQKGDIAEGYSVSREKKESFPLTVTSAQKNPTAFYLCASSIGGFNQPQHFGDGTRLSIL.

The chain uses TRBV9 and TRBJ2-3, with D perhaps TRBD2 (6 bases). The CDR3 loop spans 16 amino acids. The germline V and J ends were trimmed by 4 bases and 4 bases, with 19 bases remaining between them. Germline values: CDR1 SGDLS, CDR2 YYNGEE. The CDR3 nucleotides read TGTGCCAGCAGCCCCCAAAAGGAGGGCGAAGCAGATACGCAGTATTTT. It is translated as CASSPQKEGEADTQYF.

The chain couples TRBV19 to TRBJ2-7; 7 bases line up with TRBD1. The V and J ends lost 4 bases and 1 base, in that order; junction bases with no gene match: 7. The CDR3 spans 15 residues. CDR1 and CDR2 from the germline V gene are LNHDA and SQIVND (reference sequence). Written as DNA, the CDR3 is TGTGCCAGTAGTACCCGGTCAGGGGGATCCTACGAGCAGTACTTC. Its protein is CASSTRSGGSYEQYF.

This clone was seen a handful of times. This chain links TRBV2 with TRBJ1-1; no clear D gene. CDR1 SNHLY and CDR2 FYNNEI come from the germline V gene. Trimming stripped 7 bases from V and 7 bases from J, with 4 bases between. The CDR3 totals 9 residues. CDR3 sequence: CASNYEAFF. CDR3 nucleotide sequence: TGTGCCAGCAATTATGAAGCTTTCTTT.

The chain combines TRBV7-9 with TRBJ2-2; the D gene could be TRBD1 or TRBD2 (5 bases each). Germline CDR1 reads SEHNR; CDR2 reads FQNEAQ (reference sequence). Deletions cut 3 bases from V and 7 bases from J, with 9 bases between. This CDR3 has 13 residues. CDR3 loop: CASSLGTGGELFF. In DNA form, the CDR3 reads TGTGCCAGCAGCTTGGGGACGGGCGGGGAGCTGTTTTTT. Together with reference TRBV7-9 and TRBJ2-2, the CDR3 gives the full variable domain: DTGVSQNPRHKITKRGQNVTFRCDPISEHNRLYWYRQTLGQGPEFLTYFQNEAQLEKSRLLSDRFSAERPKGSFSTLEIQRTEQGDSAMYLCASSLGTGGELFFGEGSRLTVL.

The rearrangement joins TRBV7-9 to TRBJ2-7; 8 bases line up with TRBD2. This CDR3 has 16 residues. Germline assignment: CDR1 SEHNR and CDR2 FQNEAQ (reference sequence). V shed 4 bases and J 6 bases; nucleotides not matched to a gene: 14. The CDR3: CASSYQHGTRRREQYF. The CDR3 DNA reads as TGTGCCAGCAGCTACCAACATGGGACTAGGAGGCGCGAGCAGTACTTC.

The chain uses TRBV27 and TRBJ2-1; D is possibly TRBD1 or TRBD2 (5 bases each). Trimming removed 3 bases from V and 8 bases from J, with 14 bases in between. CDR3 size: 14 residues. Germline V CDR1 and CDR2: MNHEY, SMNVEV (reference sequence). This CDR3 is CASSLGPRGDEQFF. CDR3 sequence (DNA): TGTGCCAGCAGTTTGGGGCCCCGGGGCGATGAGCAGTTCTTC.

This clone was detected once. The V call is TRBV27, the J call TRBJ1-5; unclear D gene. Trimming pared 0 bases from V and 0 bases from J, leaving 6 bases between. Germline loops: CDR1 MNHEY, CDR2 SMNVEV (reference sequence). This CDR3 contains 15 residues. CDR3 sequence: CASSLSGYSNQPQHF. The CDR3 bases are TGTGCCAGCAGTTTATCAGGGTATAGCAATCAGCCCCAGCATTTT.

The chain recombines TRBV28 with TRBJ2-3, with TRBD2 identical over 11 bases. The CDR3 is 15 residues long. V lost 11 bases to trimming and J lost 0 bases; unmatched junction nucleotides: 7. Per the germline V gene, CDR1 is MDHEN and CDR2 is SYDVKM. DNA for the CDR3: TGTGCCTGTCAGGGACTAGCGGTGAGCACAGATACGCAGTATTTT. Translated, it gives CACQGLAVSTDTQYF.

This clone appeared a single time. The chain has TRBV6-5 and TRBJ2-1; 7 bases fit TRBD2. V shed 3 bases, J shed 8 bases, and the junction held 10 bases outside the gene matches. Germline V lookup: CDR1 MNHEY, CDR2 SVGAGI. The CDR3 totals 15 residues. CDR3 residues: CASSYGAGELDEQFF. CDR3 in DNA: TGTGCCAGCAGTTATGGGGCGGGAGAGTTGGATGAGCAGTTCTTC.

V usage is TRBV6-5 and J usage is TRBJ1-5; D is unresolved. Trimming pared 6 bases from V and 2 bases from J, leaving 8 bases between. The CDR3 is 13 residues long. CDR1 and CDR2 from the germline V gene are MNHEY and SVGAGI. This CDR3 is CASSPLGNQPQHF. CDR3 in DNA: TGTGCCAGCAGCCCCTTGGGCAATCAGCCCCAGCATTTT.

The V and J genes are TRBV29-1 and TRBJ2-3; D unclear. The V gene's germline CDR1 is SQVTM and CDR2 ANQGSEA. This CDR3 has 9 amino acids. V lost 7 bases, J lost 5 bases, and 4 bases lay in between. The CDR3 bases are TGCAGCGCCGTAGATACGCAGTATTTT. Protein sequence: CSAVDTQYF.

This sequence joins TRBV27 and TRBJ1-6; D perhaps matches TRBD1 (5 bases). With 4 bases removed from V and 3 bases from J, the gap between germline ends came to 19 bases. Germline V gene data show CDR1 as MNHEY and CDR2 as SMNVEV (reference sequence). The CDR3 spans 18 residues. The CDR3 loop is CASSSSIPGTDYNSPLHF. CDR3 DNA sequence: TGTGCCAGCAGTTCCTCAATTCCCGGGACCGACTATAATTCACCCCTCCACTTT.

V usage is TRBV6-5 and J usage is TRBJ2-3; D is possibly TRBD2 (5 bases). Looked up from germline, CDR1 is MNHEY and CDR2 is SVGAGI. CDR3 length: 13 residues. The ends were cut back, 4 bases at V and 5 bases at J, with 10 bases in the middle. CDR3 loop: CASSSSLVDTQYF. CDR3 coding DNA: TGTGCCAGCAGTTCGTCACTAGTAGATACGCAGTATTTT.

The chain is built from TRBV30 and TRBJ1-1; 12 bases match TRBD1. Germline V lookup: CDR1 GTSNPN, CDR2 SVGIG (reference sequence). V was pared by 0 bases and J by 7 bases, with 9 bases of the junction left unmatched. This CDR3 region has 16 residues. The CDR3, as DNA: TGTGCCTGGAGTGTGGGGACAGGGGGCGAGAGGGATGAAGCTTTCTTT. Its translation is CAWSVGTGGERDEAFF. Based on the CDR3 plus reference TRBV30 and TRBJ1-1, the full variable domain is SQTIHQWPATLVQPVGSPLSLECTVEGTSNPNLYWYRQAAGRGLQLLFYSVGIGQISSEVPQNLSASRPQDRQFILSSKKLLLSDSGFYLCAWSVGTGGERDEAFFGQGTRLTVV.

Details on this clone: This is likely an artifact of a read error, given a far larger clone one base away. The genes are TRBV19 and TRBJ1-1; D unresolved. CDR1 is LNHDA and CDR2 is SQIVND in the germline V gene (reference sequence). The ends were cut back, 1 base at V and 1 base at J, with 4 bases in the middle. The CDR3 has 13 residues. The CDR3 nucleotides are TGTGCCAGTAGTATAGCAGCGAACACTGAAGCTTTCTTT. It codes for CASSIAANTEAFF.

For this clone: Other nucleotide sequences in the sample specify the same CDR3. The chain has TRBV7-9 and TRBJ2-1; D is unclear. CDR3 length: 12 amino acids. The ends were cut back, 2 bases at V and 8 bases at J, with 7 bases in the middle. Germline CDR1 is SEHNR and CDR2 is FQNEAQ (reference sequence). Here the CDR3 reads CASSLRQDEQFF. CDR3 bases: TGTGCCAGCAGCTTAAGGCAAGATGAGCAGTTCTTC.

For this clone: Other nucleotide sequences in the sample specify the same CDR3. V gene TRBV7-9 combines with J gene TRBJ2-1; no clear D. The germline gives CDR1 SEHNR, CDR2 FQNEAQ (reference sequence). Deletions cut 1 base from V and 7 bases from J, with 5 bases between. This CDR3 is 12 amino acids long. The CDR3 sequence is CASSLGNNEQFF. The CDR3 coding sequence is TGTGCCAGCAGCTTAGGAAATAATGAGCAGTTCTTC.

V and J are TRBV29-1 and TRBJ1-5, with D possibly being TRBD1 (6 bases). The CDR3 has 13 residues. The germline CDR1 and CDR2 sequences are SQVTM and ANQGSEA. V was cut by 4 bases and J by 6 bases, with 13 bases left in between. The chain's CDR3 is CSVVGGTGQPQHF. The DNA of the CDR3 is TGCAGCGTTGTAGGGGGAACGGGTCAGCCCCAGCATTTT.

This sequence joins TRBV27 and TRBJ2-1, with 11 nucleotides matching TRBD2. Germline CDR1 MNHEY, CDR2 SMNVEV (reference sequence). V was pared by 10 bases and J by 7 bases, with 3 bases of the junction left unmatched. The CDR3 is 12 amino acids. The CDR3: CAISSGRNEQFF. DNA of the CDR3: TGTGCCATTTCTAGCGGGAGGAATGAGCAGTTCTTC.

The V gene is TRBV28, the J gene TRBJ1-4, with no clear D. The length of the CDR3 is 11 residues. Trimming removed 5 bases at V and 12 bases at J, with 10 bases between. The germline V gene encodes CDR1 MDHEN and CDR2 SYDVKM. CDR3 sequence (DNA): TGTGCCAGCAGTCCCCAAAGAGAACTGTTTTTT. This translates into CASSPQRELFF.

This chain connects TRBV7-8 to TRBJ2-1, with D perhaps TRBD2 (5 bases). The CDR3 totals 18 residues. CDR1 is SGHVS and CDR2 is FQNEAQ in the germline V gene. V was trimmed by 0 bases and J by 7 bases, leaving 22 bases between them. CDR3 region: CASSLALPLALNGNEQFF. The CDR3 DNA is TGTGCCAGCAGCTTAGCGCTTCCGCTAGCTCTCAATGGAAATGAGCAGTTCTTC.

The chain employs TRBV7-3 and TRBJ2-2; tentatively, D is TRBD1 (5 bases). Looked up from germline, CDR1 is SGHTA and CDR2 is FQGTGA. Trimming pared 8 bases from V and 6 bases from J, leaving 10 bases between. The CDR3 spans 12 residues. CDR3 coding DNA: TGTGCCAGCTCAGGGAAGGCCGGGGAGCTGTTTTTT. It yields the protein CASSGKAGELFF.